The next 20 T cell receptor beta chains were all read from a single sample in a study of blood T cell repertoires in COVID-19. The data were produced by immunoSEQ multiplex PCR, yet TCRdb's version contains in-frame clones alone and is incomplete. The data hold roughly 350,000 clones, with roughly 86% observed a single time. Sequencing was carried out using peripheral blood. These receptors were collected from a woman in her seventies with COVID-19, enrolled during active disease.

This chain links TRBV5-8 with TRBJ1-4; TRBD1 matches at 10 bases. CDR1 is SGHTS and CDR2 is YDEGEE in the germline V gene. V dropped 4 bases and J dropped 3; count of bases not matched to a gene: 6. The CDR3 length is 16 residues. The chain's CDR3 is CASSPGTGAANEKLFF. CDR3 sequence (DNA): TGTGCCAGCAGCCCAGGGACAGGGGCCGCTAATGAAAAACTGTTTTTT.

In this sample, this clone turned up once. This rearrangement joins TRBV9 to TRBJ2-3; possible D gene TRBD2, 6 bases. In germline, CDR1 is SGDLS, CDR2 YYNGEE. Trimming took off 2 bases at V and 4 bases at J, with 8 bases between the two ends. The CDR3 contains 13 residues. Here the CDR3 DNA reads TGTGCCAGCAGCGTTTCGGGGGCAGATACGCAGTATTTT. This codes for CASSVSGADTQYF.

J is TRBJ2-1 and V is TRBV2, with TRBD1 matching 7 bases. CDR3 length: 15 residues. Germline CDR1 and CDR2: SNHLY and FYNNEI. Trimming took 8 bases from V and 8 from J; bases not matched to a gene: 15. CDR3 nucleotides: TGTGCCAGCGTACCTTACAGGGGATTCCTATATGAGCAGTTCTTC. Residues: CASVPYRGFLYEQFF.

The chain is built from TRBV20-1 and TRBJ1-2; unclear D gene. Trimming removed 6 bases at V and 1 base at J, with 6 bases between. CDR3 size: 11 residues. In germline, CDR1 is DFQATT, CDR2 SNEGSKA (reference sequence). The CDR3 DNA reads TGCAGTGCCTATAATAACTATGGCTACACCTTC. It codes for CSAYNNYGYTF.

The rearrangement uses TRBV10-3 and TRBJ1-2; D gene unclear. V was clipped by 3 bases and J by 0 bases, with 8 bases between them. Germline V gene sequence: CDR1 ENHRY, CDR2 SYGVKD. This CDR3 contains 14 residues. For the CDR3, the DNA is TGTGCCATCAGTGATTTGACATCTAACTATGGCTACACCTTC. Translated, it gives CAISDLTSNYGYTF.

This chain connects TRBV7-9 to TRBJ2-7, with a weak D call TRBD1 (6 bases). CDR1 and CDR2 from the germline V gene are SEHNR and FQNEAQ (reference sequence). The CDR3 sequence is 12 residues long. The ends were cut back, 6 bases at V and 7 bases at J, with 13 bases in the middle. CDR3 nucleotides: TGTGCCAGCAGTCTCCCGAGGGGGGAGCAGTACTTC. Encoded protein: CASSLPRGEQYF.

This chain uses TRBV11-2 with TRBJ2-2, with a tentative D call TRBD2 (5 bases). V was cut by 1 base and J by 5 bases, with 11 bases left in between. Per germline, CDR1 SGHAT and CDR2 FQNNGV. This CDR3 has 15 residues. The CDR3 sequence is CASSLGQPGTGELFF. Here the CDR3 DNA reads TGTGCCAGCAGCTTAGGGCAGCCGGGAACCGGGGAGCTGTTTTTT.

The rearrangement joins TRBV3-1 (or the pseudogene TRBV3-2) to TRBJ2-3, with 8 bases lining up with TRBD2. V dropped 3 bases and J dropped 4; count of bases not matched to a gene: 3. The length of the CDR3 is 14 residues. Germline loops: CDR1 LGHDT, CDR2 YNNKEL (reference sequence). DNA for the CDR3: TGTGCCAGCAGCCAGCGGGGGGCAGCAGATACGCAGTATTTT. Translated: CASSQRGAADTQYF.

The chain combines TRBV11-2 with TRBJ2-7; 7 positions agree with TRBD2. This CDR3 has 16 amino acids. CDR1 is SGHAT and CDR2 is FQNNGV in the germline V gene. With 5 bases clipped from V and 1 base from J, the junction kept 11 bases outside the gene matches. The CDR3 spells CASSPNLDSGSYEQYF. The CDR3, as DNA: TGTGCCAGCAGCCCCAACCTGGATAGCGGGTCCTACGAGCAGTACTTC.

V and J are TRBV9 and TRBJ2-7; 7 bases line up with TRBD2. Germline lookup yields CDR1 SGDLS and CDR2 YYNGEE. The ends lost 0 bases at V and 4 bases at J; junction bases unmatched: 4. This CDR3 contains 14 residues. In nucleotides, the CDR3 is TGTGCCAGCAGCGTAGGCGGGGGTAGGTACGAGCAGTACTTC. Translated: CASSVGGGRYEQYF.

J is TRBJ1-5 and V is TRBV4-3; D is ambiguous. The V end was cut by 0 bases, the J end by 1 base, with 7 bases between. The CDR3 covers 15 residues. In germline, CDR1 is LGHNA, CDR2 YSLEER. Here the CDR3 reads CASSQDGQSNQPQHF. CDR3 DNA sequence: TGCGCCAGCAGCCAAGATGGGCAGAGCAATCAGCCCCAGCATTTT.

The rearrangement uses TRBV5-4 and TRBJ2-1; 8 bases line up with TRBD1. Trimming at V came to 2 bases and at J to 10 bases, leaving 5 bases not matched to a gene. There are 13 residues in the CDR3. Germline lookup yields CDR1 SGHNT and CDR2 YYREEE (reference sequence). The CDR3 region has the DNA TGTGCCAGCAGCTTTGACAGGGGCGGGGAGCAGTTCTTC. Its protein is CASSFDRGGEQFF.

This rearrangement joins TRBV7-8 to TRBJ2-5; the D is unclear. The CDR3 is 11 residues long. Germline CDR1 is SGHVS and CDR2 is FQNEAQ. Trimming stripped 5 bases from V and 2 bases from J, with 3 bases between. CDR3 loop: CASSPQETQYF. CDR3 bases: TGTGCCAGCAGCCCTCAAGAGACCCAGTACTTC.

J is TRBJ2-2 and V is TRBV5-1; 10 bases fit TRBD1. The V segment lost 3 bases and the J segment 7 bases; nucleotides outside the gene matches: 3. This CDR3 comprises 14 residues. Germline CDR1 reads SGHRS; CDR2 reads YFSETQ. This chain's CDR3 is CASSWTGGIGELFF. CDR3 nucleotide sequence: TGCGCCAGCAGCTGGACAGGGGGGATCGGGGAGCTGTTTTTT. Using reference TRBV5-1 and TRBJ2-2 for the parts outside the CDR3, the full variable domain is KAGVTQTPRYLIKTRGQQVTLSCSPISGHRSVSWYQQTPGQGLQFLFEYFSETQRNKGNFPGRFSGRQFSNSRSEMNVSTLELGDSALYLCASSWTGGIGELFFGEGSRLTVL.

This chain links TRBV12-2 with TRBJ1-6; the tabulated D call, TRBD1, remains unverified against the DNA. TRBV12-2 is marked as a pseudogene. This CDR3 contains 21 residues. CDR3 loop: CASRFTGGARGRHSYNSPLHF. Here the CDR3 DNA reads TGTGCAAGTCGCTTCACCGGGGGAGCCAGGGGGCGCCACTCCTATAATTCACCCCTCCACTTT.

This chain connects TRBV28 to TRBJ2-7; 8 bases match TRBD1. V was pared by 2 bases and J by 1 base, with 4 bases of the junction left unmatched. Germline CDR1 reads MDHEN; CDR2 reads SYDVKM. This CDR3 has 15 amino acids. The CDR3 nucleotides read TGTGCCAGCAGTTTAAGCACAGGGGGGTCCTACGAGCAGTACTTC. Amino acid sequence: CASSLSTGGSYEQYF.

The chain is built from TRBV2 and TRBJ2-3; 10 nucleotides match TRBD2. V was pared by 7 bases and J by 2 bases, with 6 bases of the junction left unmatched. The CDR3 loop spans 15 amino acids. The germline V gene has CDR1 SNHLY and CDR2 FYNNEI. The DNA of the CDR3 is TGTGCCAGCAAAAATAGCGGGGGGCTCACAGATACGCAGTATTTT. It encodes CASKNSGGLTDTQYF.

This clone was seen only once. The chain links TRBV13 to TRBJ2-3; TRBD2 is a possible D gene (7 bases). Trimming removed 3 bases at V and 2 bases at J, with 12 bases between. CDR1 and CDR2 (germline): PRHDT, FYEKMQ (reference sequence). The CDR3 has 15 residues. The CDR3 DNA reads TGTGCCAGCAGCTTGGGGCGGGGGCACACAGATACGCAGTATTTT. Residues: CASSLGRGHTDTQYF.

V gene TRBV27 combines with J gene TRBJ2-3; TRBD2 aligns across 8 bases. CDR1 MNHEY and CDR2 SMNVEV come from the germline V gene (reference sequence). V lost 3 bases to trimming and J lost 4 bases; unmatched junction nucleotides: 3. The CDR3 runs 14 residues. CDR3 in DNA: TGTGCCAGCAGTTTCCGGGGGGGCCCAGATACGCAGTATTTT. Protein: CASSFRGGPDTQYF.

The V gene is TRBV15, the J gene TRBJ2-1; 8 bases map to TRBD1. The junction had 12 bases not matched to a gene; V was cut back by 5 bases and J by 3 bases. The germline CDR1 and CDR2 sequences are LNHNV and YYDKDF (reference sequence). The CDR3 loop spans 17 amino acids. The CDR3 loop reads CATSLQSGTGIYNEQFF. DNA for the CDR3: TGTGCCACCAGCCTCCAGTCCGGGACAGGAATCTACAATGAGCAGTTCTTC.